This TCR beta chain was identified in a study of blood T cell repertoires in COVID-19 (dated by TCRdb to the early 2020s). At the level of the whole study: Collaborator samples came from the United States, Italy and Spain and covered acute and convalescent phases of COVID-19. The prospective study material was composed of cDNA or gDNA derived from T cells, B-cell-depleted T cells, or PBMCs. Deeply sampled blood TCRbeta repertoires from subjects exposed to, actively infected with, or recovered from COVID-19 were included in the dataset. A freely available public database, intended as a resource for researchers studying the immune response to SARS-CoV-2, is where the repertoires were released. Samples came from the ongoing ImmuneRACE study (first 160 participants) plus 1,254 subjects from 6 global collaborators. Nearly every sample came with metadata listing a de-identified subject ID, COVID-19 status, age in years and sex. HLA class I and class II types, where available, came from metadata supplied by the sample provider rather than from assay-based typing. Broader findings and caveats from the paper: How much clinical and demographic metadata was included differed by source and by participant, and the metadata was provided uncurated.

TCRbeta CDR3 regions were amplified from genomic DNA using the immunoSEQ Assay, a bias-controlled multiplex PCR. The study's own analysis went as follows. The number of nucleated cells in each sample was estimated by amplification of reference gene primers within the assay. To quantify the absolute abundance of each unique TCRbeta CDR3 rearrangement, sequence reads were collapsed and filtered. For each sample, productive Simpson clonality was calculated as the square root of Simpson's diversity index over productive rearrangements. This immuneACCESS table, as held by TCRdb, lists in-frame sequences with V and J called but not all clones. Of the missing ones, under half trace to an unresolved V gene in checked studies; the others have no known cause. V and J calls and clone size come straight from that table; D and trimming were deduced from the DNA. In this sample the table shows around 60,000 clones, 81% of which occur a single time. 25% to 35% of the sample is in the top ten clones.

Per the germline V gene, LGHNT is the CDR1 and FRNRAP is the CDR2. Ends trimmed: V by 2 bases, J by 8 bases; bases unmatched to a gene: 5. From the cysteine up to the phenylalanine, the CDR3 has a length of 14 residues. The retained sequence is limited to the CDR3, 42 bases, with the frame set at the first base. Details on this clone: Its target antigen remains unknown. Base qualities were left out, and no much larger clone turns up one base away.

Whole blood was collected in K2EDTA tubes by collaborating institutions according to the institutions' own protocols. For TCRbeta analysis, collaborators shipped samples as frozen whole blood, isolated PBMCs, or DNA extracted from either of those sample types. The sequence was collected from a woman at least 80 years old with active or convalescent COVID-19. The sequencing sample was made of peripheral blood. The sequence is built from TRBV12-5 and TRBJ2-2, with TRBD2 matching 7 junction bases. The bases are TGTGCTAGTGGTTTGCTCCCAGCGGGAGGGGAGCTGTTTTTT. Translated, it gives CASGLLPAGGELFF.